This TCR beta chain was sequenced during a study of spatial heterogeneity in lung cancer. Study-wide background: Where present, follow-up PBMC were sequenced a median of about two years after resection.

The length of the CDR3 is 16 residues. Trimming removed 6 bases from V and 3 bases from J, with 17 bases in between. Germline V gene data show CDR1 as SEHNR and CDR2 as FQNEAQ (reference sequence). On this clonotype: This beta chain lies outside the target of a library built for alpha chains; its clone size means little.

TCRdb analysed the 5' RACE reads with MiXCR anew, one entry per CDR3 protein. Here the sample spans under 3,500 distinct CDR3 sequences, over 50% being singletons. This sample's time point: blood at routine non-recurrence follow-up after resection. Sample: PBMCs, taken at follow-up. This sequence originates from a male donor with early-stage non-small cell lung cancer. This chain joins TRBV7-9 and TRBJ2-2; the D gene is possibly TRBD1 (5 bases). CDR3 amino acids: CASRLPDRADTGELFF. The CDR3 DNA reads TGTGCCAGCAGACTCCCTGACAGAGCTGACACCGGGGAGCTGTTTTTT.